Reported below is one T cell receptor (beta chain). Its antigen specificity is not known. The input lacks base qualities; no much larger clone sits a single base away. A patient counted as having stable Graves' hyperthyroidism if no progression to ophthalmopathy occurred over 18 months of follow-up. Hyperthyroidism patients were aged 18 to 65 years and newly diagnosed, with disease duration of less than 2 months. Exclusion was applied to patients with uncontrolled infections, other autoimmune diseases, pregnancy or lactation. Diagnoses were based on clinical symptoms, serum thyroxine and TRAb, thyroid ultrasound and orbital computed tomography. Ficoll-Paque density gradient centrifugation was used to isolate PBMCs from 8 to 10 ml of fresh peripheral blood. Total RNA was extracted using Trizol reagent, and RNA quality was assessed on an Agilent 2100 Bioanalyzer. TCR beta CDR3 regions were amplified from RNA transcripts. A first-round RT-PCR of the TCR CDR3 used the HTBI primer set with the Qiagen OneStep RT-PCR kit. The libraries were constructed in a second round of multiplex PCR and then size-selected and purified. Sequencing of the libraries was done on an Illumina HiSeq2000 using paired-end 100 bp reads. The source study handled its data this way. Raw data were processed with SOAPnuke, discarding reads with adapters, uncalled bases, mean Phred below 15, or no exact constant-primer or identifier match. COPE v1.2.5 was used to merge high-quality paired reads, and clonotypes were defined as unique nucleotide sequences. MiTCR v1.1 was used to align clonotypes to the IMGT TRBV, TRBD and TRBJ reference segments. The analysis included only V-J combinations with a frequency above 0.0001, which together covered more than 99% of the repertoires. The TCS score was defined as the ratio of F50 (clonal expansion) to E x V (chaos), calculated using BLOSUM62-based TCRdist between CDR3 peptides within each V-J. Welch's t-statistics and random forest reduced 514 V-J features to about 13, which were used in a naive Bayes classifier (R e1071). In-frame beta chains were kept once TCRdb had trimmed the public reads at Q25 with fastp and called clones with MiXCR. For every CDR3 protein sequence, its rows merge into one entry that carries the most common genes and DNA. The V and J calls come from TCRdb's annotation, not from the publication. For this sample there are about 400,000 distinct CDR3 sequences; 15% appear just once. The ten largest make up approximately 32% of the sample.

These data originate in a study of T cells in Graves' hyperthyroidism and ophthalmopathy (dated by TCRdb to about 2019). Regarding the research as a whole: Peripheral blood was collected at initial diagnosis, before any treatment. TCR V-J signatures able to tell the groups apart were searched for in a discovery cohort of 90 to 100 patients, of whom more than 40 had Graves' ophthalmopathy and under 65 had stable Graves' hyperthyroidism. Prospective prediction of ophthalmopathy was tested in an independent validation cohort consisting of fewer than 20 hyperthyroidism patients and some 17 patients who later progressed to ophthalmopathy. The 95 to 100 discovery patients were randomly divided into training and test sets at a 7:3 ratio. In roughly six Graves' hyperthyroidism patients, the study also compared T-cell repertoires from thyroid tissue with T-cell repertoires from blood. Following sampling, methimazole starting at 30 mg daily was given to hyperthyroidism patients, and high-dose intravenous methylprednisolone was given to ophthalmopathy patients. TCR Vbeta CDR3 sequencing of roughly 140 peripheral blood samples (about 45 ophthalmopathy, 75 hyperthyroidism and some 17 progressor patients) is reported in the paper.

Summary of the overall study and its limitations: Most expanded thyroid clonotypes (frequency above 0.001) were also found in blood, which suggests that blood repertoires may mirror thyroid immune responses. A model built on a 13 V-J signature distinguished ophthalmopathy from stable hyperthyroidism, reaching roughly 88% sensitivity and around 81% specificity in cross-validation and 80%/75% in testing. Sample size was not statistically predetermined, and investigators were not blinded to group allocation. In validation, progression to ophthalmopathy was predicted by the model with about 70% sensitivity and 72.22% specificity, a median of 6.5 months before onset.

The V and J ends are trimmed by 3 bases and 3 bases, leaving 8 bases between them. CDR1 and CDR2 were assigned from the germline V gene (reference sequence) as LNHDA and SQIVND. Including the terminal cysteine and phenylalanine, the CDR3 comprises 13 residues. The retained sequence is limited to the CDR3, 39 bases, with the frame set at the first base. Sample: blood. This chain joins TRBV19 to TRBJ1-2; TRBD1 is a possible D gene, resting on 5 matching bases. The source of this sequence is a woman aged 25 to 39 with Graves' hyperthyroidism. The CDR3 here reads CASSIQGHYGYTF. At the DNA level, the sequence is TGTGCCAGTAGTATCCAGGGCCACTATGGCTACACCTTC.